A selection of T cell receptor beta chains follows, all from one sample in a study of CD8 T cells in Susac syndrome. In TCRdb, the immunoSEQ multiplex PCR reads were re-called with MiXCR into one record per CDR3 protein. The sample lists 85,000 to 120,000 distinct CDR3 sequences, approximately 93% occurring once. The specimen sequenced was CD8+ T cells from PBMCs. The receptor source for this set is a human donor with Susac syndrome. The CDR3 runs from the conserved cysteine through the conserved F or W. A D gene is named only where the DNA matches it firmly. Clone size, where shown, is once, few, many, or a class for clones that have expanded.

TRBV20-1	NA	TRBJ2-3	TRBD2	TGCAGTGCTAGAGATCAAGCGGGGGGGGCGCAGTATTTT	CSARDQAGGAQYF
TRBV29-1	NA	TRBJ1-2	NA	TGCAGCGTACTGGACTCCAGAGGTGGCTACACCTTC	CSVLDSRGGYTF
TRBV7-6	NA	TRBJ1-1	NA	TGTGCCAGCAGCTTAGGACGGGCCTTTGGGACTGAAGCTTTCTTT	CASSLGRAFGTEAFF
TRBV19	NA	TRBJ1-5	TRBD1	TGTGCCAGTAGCAGGGGACAGGGGAGCAATCAGCCCCAGCATTTT	CASSRGQGSNQPQHF
TRBV5-1	NA	TRBJ2-2	NA	TGCGCCAGCAGCACCTACAGGGTACAATCCAGCACCGGGGAGCTGTTTTTT	CASSTYRVQSSTGELFF
TRBV6-2/TRBV6-3	NA	TRBJ1-1	NA	TGTGCCAGCAGTTACCCCACTGAAGCTTTCTTT	CASSYPTEAFF
TRBV3-1	once	TRBJ2-5	TRBD2	TGTGCCAGCAGCCTCCCGGCTAGCGGCCAAGAGACCCAGTACTTC	CASSLPASGQETQYF
TRBV13	NA	TRBJ2-3	TRBD2	TGTGCCAGCAGCTTAGCGGGGGGGCCAACAGATACGCAGTATTTT	CASSLAGGPTDTQYF
TRBV27	once	TRBJ2-7	TRBD1	TGTGCCAGCAGTTTATCGCGGACAGGCGTCTACGAGCAGTACTTC	CASSLSRTGVYEQYF
TRBV4-3	NA	TRBJ2-4	NA	TGCGCCAGCAGCCAAGATCCCTCGGGCATTCAGTACTTC	CASSQDPSGIQYF
TRBV20-1	NA	TRBJ1-5	TRBD1	TGCAGTGCTAGAAGCAGGGGGCAATATCAGCCCCAGCATTTT	CSARSRGQYQPQHF
TRBV15	NA	TRBJ1-5	NA	TGTGCCACCAGCAGAGATAAGGGAAGCAATCAGCCCCAGCATTTT	CATSRDKGSNQPQHF
TRBV9	NA	TRBJ2-5	NA	TGTGCCAGCAGCGCGGACTCAGAGACCCAGTACTTC	CASSADSETQYF
TRBV9	NA	TRBJ2-1	TRBD2	TGTGCCAGCAGCGTGACTAGCGGCTTGGATGAGCAGTTCTTC	CASSVTSGLDEQFF
TRBV5-4	NA	TRBJ1-5	TRBD1	TGTGCCAGCAGCTTGGACAGGGGGCTTAATCAGCCCCAGCATTTT	CASSLDRGLNQPQHF
TRBV9	few	TRBJ1-5	NA	TGTGCCAGCAGCGTAGGTACAGGGAATCAGCCCCAGCATTTT	CASSVGTGNQPQHF
TRBV3-1	NA	TRBJ2-1	NA	TGTGCCAGCAGCCCCGACCTGAGCTCCTACAATGAGCAGTTCTTC	CASSPDLSSYNEQFF
TRBV19	NA	TRBJ1-5	NA	TGTGCCAGTAGTTGGACGGTTGCGGCTTATCAGCCCCAGCATTTT	CASSWTVAAYQPQHF
TRBV11-2	NA	TRBJ2-6	NA	TGTGCCAGCAGCTCCTACCCGCAGTCTGGGGCCAACGTCCTGACTTTC	CASSSYPQSGANVLTF
TRBV6-1	NA	TRBJ2-1	NA	TGTGCCAGCAGTGAAGCGGCGGGGAGCTCCTACAATGAGCAGTTCTTC	CASSEAAGSSYNEQFF
TRBV19	NA	TRBJ1-1	TRBD1	TGTGCCAGTAGAGACAGGGCAGTCACTGAAGCTTTCTTT	CASRDRAVTEAFF
TRBV29-1	NA	TRBJ2-3	NA	TGCAGCGTTTTTGCACCCAGCACAGATACGCAGTATTTT	CSVFAPSTDTQYF
TRBV19	NA	TRBJ1-5	NA	TGTGCCAGCTCTCGGACCCCTAGCAATCAGCCCCAGCATTTT	CASSRTPSNQPQHF
TRBV6-5	NA	TRBJ2-7	TRBD1	TGTGCCAGCAGTTACGAGGACAGGTCTCACTGGGAGCAGTACTTC	CASSYEDRSHWEQYF
TRBV2	NA	TRBJ1-1	TRBD1	TGTGCCAGCAGCGAATATGGGACAGAGGTTGAAGCTTTCTTT	CASSEYGTEVEAFF
TRBV9	NA	TRBJ2-2	TRBD2	TGTGCCAGCAGCCCGGACGGGGGGAGGGAGCTGTTTTTT	CASSPDGGRELFF
TRBV7-2	NA	TRBJ1-2	TRBD1	TGTGCCAGCAGCCCCCCCGGCCAGGGGGCGAGGGGCTACACCTTC	CASSPPGQGARGYTF
TRBV27	NA	TRBJ2-2	NA	TGTGCCAGCTCCGGGACAAACACCGGGGAGCTGTTTTTT	CASSGTNTGELFF
TRBV12-3/TRBV12-4	NA	TRBJ2-1	NA	TGTGCCAGCAGTTGGTCAGGTTCTGAGCAGTTCTTC	CASSWSGSEQFF
TRBV2	NA	TRBJ1-6	NA	TGTGCCAGCAGTGAAACCTGGGATCGCGGCAGTTCACCCCTCCACTTT	CASSETWDRGSSPLHF
TRBV29-1	NA	TRBJ2-1	TRBD2	TGCAGCGTTGAGGGGACTAGCTTCAATGAGCAGTTCTTC	CSVEGTSFNEQFF
TRBV20-1	NA	TRBJ2-2	TRBD1	TGCAGTGCTAGTCACAGGGGGAACACCGGGGAGCTGTTTTTT	CSASHRGNTGELFF
TRBV9	NA	TRBJ1-1	NA	TGTGCCAGCAGCGTAGGACCGGGGGGGGCCACTGAAGCTTTCTTT	CASSVGPGGATEAFF
TRBV5-1	NA	TRBJ2-1	NA	TGCGCCAGCAGCTTGGCCGGGGGGCAAGGGAATGAGCAGTTCTTC	CASSLAGGQGNEQFF
TRBV6-5	NA	TRBJ1-5	NA	TGTGCCAGCAGTTACCCCAGGAGGGAGGGGATGAGGAGCAATCAGCCCCAGCATTTT	CASSYPRREGMRSNQPQHF
TRBV12-3/TRBV12-4	NA	TRBJ2-1	NA	TGTGCCAGCACTCCCCGTGAGGACAGGCAGTTCTTC	CASTPREDRQFF
TRBV7-8	NA	TRBJ1-6	TRBD1	TGTGCCGGTAGGGACAGAAATTCACCCCTCCACTTT	CAGRDRNSPLHF
TRBV4-1	NA	TRBJ2-7	TRBD1	TGCGCCAGCAGCCAACCGGGACAGTACTACGAGCAGTACTTC	CASSQPGQYYEQYF
TRBV2	NA	TRBJ1-5	NA	TGTGCCAGCAGTGACCCAGAGAATAGCAATCAGCCCCAGCATTTT	CASSDPENSNQPQHF
TRBV10-3	NA	TRBJ2-2	NA	TGTGCCATCAGAATAACAGAAACCTCGAACACCGGGGAGCTGTTTTTT	CAIRITETSNTGELFF
TRBV3-1	NA	TRBJ2-2	TRBD2	TGTGCCAGCAGCCAAGGACTAGCGGGGTACACCGGGGAGCTGTTTTTT	CASSQGLAGYTGELFF
TRBV9	NA	TRBJ2-7	TRBD2	TGTGCCAGCAGCCCCTATGGGACTAGCCCCTCCGAGCAGTACTTC	CASSPYGTSPSEQYF
TRBV24-1	NA	TRBJ2-3	TRBD1	TGTGCCACCAGTGAGAAAACAGGGGCAGATACGCAGTATTTT	CATSEKTGADTQYF
TRBV7-2	NA	TRBJ1-1	NA	TGTGCCAGCAGCGTGGGCCAGATGAACACTGAAGCTTTCTTT	CASSVGQMNTEAFF
TRBV6-5	NA	TRBJ2-2	NA	TGTGCCAGCAGTGTCGACTCTTTGACCGGGGAGCTGTTTTTT	CASSVDSLTGELFF
TRBV23-1	NA	TRBJ1-1	NA	TGCGCCAGCCTAAACACCGGGCCCCCGGACCTACCGAACACTGAAGCTTTCTTT	CASLNTGPPDLPNTEAFF
TRBV5-4	NA	TRBJ1-4	NA	TGTGCCAGCAGTTTAGGGGTGGATGAAAAACTGTTTTTT	CASSLGVDEKLFF
TRBV9	once	TRBJ1-2	NA	TGTGCCAGCAGCCCATCGTTAGGGGCTGGTGGCTACACCTTC	CASSPSLGAGGYTF
TRBV20-1	once	TRBJ2-7	NA	TGCAGTGCTAGAGCCGAAGGGTACGAGCAGTACTTC	CSARAEGYEQYF
TRBV19	NA	TRBJ1-5	NA	TGTGCCAGTAGTATAAAGCTGGGGTATCAGCCCCAGCATTTT	CASSIKLGYQPQHF
TRBV9	NA	TRBJ1-1	NA	TGTGCCAGCAGCGTAGATGGGACGGGGGCGAACACTGAAGCTTTCTTT	CASSVDGTGANTEAFF
TRBV25-1	NA	TRBJ2-7	NA	TGTGCCAGCAGCGGACTCGAAACCTACGAGCAGTACTTC	CASSGLETYEQYF
TRBV14	NA	TRBJ1-2	NA	TGTGCCAGCAGCCTCAGATACTGCTGGTATGGCTACACCTTC	CASSLRYCWYGYTF
TRBV2	NA	TRBJ2-1	TRBD2	TGTGCCCGACGGGGGGACTACAATGAGCAGTTCTTC	CARRGDYNEQFF
TRBV20-1	NA	TRBJ2-1	NA	TGCAGTGCTAGAGATGGGGACTCTTCCTACAATGAGCAGTTCTTC	CSARDGDSSYNEQFF
TRBV11-3	NA	TRBJ2-2	NA	TGTGCCAGCAGCCTGGACAGTTACCCATCGAACACCGGGGAGCTGTTTTTT	CASSLDSYPSNTGELFF
TRBV6-6	NA	TRBJ1-4	TRBD1	TGTGCCAGCAGCCCACAGGGGCCAGCGGAAAAACTGTTTTTT	CASSPQGPAEKLFF
TRBV19	NA	TRBJ1-5	TRBD1	TGTGCCAGTAATTCCCAGGGGGTAGGTCAGCCCCAGCATTTT	CASNSQGVGQPQHF
TRBV20-1	NA	TRBJ2-7	NA	TGCAGTGCTATAGGAGGGCTCGGAAACTCCTACGAGCAGTACTTC	CSAIGGLGNSYEQYF
TRBV5-4	NA	TRBJ2-5	TRBD2	TGTGCCAGCAGCTTGGGGACTAGCGGGGGCGAGACCCAGTACTTC	CASSLGTSGGETQYF